Sequencing of this T cell receptor beta chain was carried out in a study of cytomegalovirus exposure and HLA in healthy donors. Whole-study context: Earlier sequencing of 150 million to 200 million T cells yielded nearly 120 million unique TCR beta sequences.

With 60 Vbeta and 13 Jbeta primers, the PCR was carried out. Original methodology: Unique TCR beta chains totaled roughly 81 million in a later count, with roughly 10 million of them shared. TCRdb keeps only in-frame clones here, not all; method: immunoSEQ multiplex PCR. That table supplies the V and J calls and clone size; D and trimming were determined from the DNA. The table has 30,000 to 40,000 clones, about 70% seen once. Study-wide points: Later on, an analysis found that several of the most significant clusters appeared to be linked to common viral pathogens, which included parvovirus B19. In an earlier analysis, productive rearrangement rates for most beta V segments clustered near 87% or 30%.

Comments on this clone: As yet, its antigen is unknown.

This CDR3 spans 15 amino acids. Germline-derived CDR1 and CDR2 are SGHNT and YENEEA. Trimming shortened V by 3 bases and J by 1 base, and 9 bases separated the two germline ends. The receptor was isolated from a man in his forties in good health and CMV-seropositive. The specimen sequenced was PBMCs. The J gene is TRBJ2-2, the V gene TRBV11-3; D gene uncertain. CDR3 region: CASSFSTGNTGELFF. CDR3 nucleotide sequence: TGTGCCAGCAGCTTTTCAACGGGGAACACCGGGGAGCTGTTTTTT.